The clone carrying this TCR beta chain appeared a single time. Germline V CDR1 and CDR2: LGHDT, YNNKEL (reference sequence). The ends lost 6 bases at V and 7 bases at J; junction bases unmatched: 14. The CDR3 has 15 residues. Method: immunoSEQ multiplex PCR; TCRdb's copy keeps in-frame clones and lacks some. The sample has approximately 150,000 clones; 81% are singletons. This entry is derived from a study of blood T cell repertoires in COVID-19. V and J are TRBV3-1 (or the pseudogene TRBV3-2) and TRBJ2-7, with TRBD1 matching over 8 bases. The origin of this receptor is a human donor in a cohort sampled during active COVID-19. Sequencing was performed on peripheral blood. This CDR3 reads CASSHSDRGGGEQYF. The CDR3 nucleotides are TGTGCCAGCAGTCACTCAGACAGGGGAGGTGGGGAGCAGTACTTC.